The rows below give T cell receptor beta chains drawn from one sample of a study of T cell responses to AZD1222 COVID-19 vaccine. Repertoires were generated with immunoSEQ multiplex PCR, while TCRdb's copy carries only in-frame clones and drops some. The sample has about 120,000 clones; roughly 85% are singletons. The sample here was peripheral blood, taken on day 0 of MenACWY control vaccination. Receptors were obtained from an adult in good health. The CDR3 runs from the conserved cysteine through the conserved F or W. D genes are given only for firm matches. Size values are once, few and many counts, or a class for expanded clones, and some rows have none.

j_call: TRBJ1-2
clone_size: -
d_call: TRBD1
v_call: TRBV3-1/TRBV3-2
cdr3_aa: CASRHRTGANYGYTF
cdr3_nt: TGTGCCAGCAGACATAGGACAGGGGCAAACTATGGCTACACCTTC

j_call: TRBJ1-1
clone_size: -
d_call: -
v_call: TRBV29-1
cdr3_aa: CSVEAGVNTEAFF
cdr3_nt: TGCAGCGTTGAAGCGGGGGTGAACACTGAAGCTTTCTTT

j_call: TRBJ2-1
clone_size: -
d_call: TRBD2
v_call: TRBV27
cdr3_aa: CASSFAGGYNEQFF
cdr3_nt: TGTGCCAGCAGTTTCGCGGGGGGGTACAATGAGCAGTTCTTC

j_call: TRBJ1-4
clone_size: -
d_call: -
v_call: TRBV3-1/TRBV3-2
cdr3_aa: CASSAYGELTNEKLFF
cdr3_nt: TGTGCCAGCAGCGCTTACGGCGAACTTACTAATGAAAAACTGTTTTTT

j_call: TRBJ2-5
clone_size: -
d_call: -
v_call: TRBV7-9
cdr3_aa: CASSLEAGFQETQYF
cdr3_nt: TGTGCCAGCAGCTTAGAGGCCGGGTTCCAAGAGACCCAGTACTTC

j_call: TRBJ1-6
clone_size: -
d_call: TRBD1
v_call: TRBV30
cdr3_aa: CAWTQGGHNSPLHF
cdr3_nt: TGTGCCTGGACGCAGGGGGGACATAATTCACCCCTCCACTTT

j_call: TRBJ1-5
clone_size: few
d_call: TRBD1
v_call: TRBV27
cdr3_aa: CASSPRQGHQPQHF
cdr3_nt: TGTGCCAGCAGTCCCAGACAGGGGCATCAGCCCCAGCATTTT

j_call: TRBJ2-1
clone_size: -
d_call: -
v_call: TRBV19
cdr3_aa: CASSMAFSYNEQFF
cdr3_nt: TGTGCCAGTAGTATGGCTTTCTCCTACAATGAGCAGTTCTTC

j_call: TRBJ2-7
clone_size: -
d_call: -
v_call: TRBV11-2
cdr3_aa: CASSYQGGKVF
cdr3_nt: TGTGCCAGCAGCTATCAGGGGGGTAAGGTCTTC

j_call: TRBJ2-1
clone_size: once
d_call: -
v_call: TRBV5-4
cdr3_aa: CASSPLGGASYNEQFF
cdr3_nt: TGTGCCAGCAGCCCCCTAGGGGGGGCCTCCTACAATGAGCAGTTCTTC

j_call: TRBJ1-3
clone_size: few
d_call: -
v_call: TRBV19
cdr3_aa: CASSPGRSLGNTIYF
cdr3_nt: TGTGCCAGTAGTCCAGGACGGAGCCTTGGAAACACCATATATTTT

j_call: TRBJ2-1
clone_size: -
d_call: -
v_call: TRBV18
cdr3_aa: CASSPPLGKNYNEQFF
cdr3_nt: TGTGCCAGCTCACCACCGCTCGGGAAGAACTACAATGAGCAGTTCTTC

j_call: TRBJ1-1
clone_size: -
d_call: -
v_call: TRBV9
cdr3_aa: CASSVGVQGKNTEAFF
cdr3_nt: TGTGCCAGCAGCGTAGGTGTCCAGGGCAAGAACACTGAAGCTTTCTTT

j_call: TRBJ2-7
clone_size: -
d_call: -
v_call: TRBV28
cdr3_aa: CASSTTRRGAASYEQYF
cdr3_nt: TGTGCCAGCAGCACAACCCGTCGAGGGGCCGCCTCCTACGAGCAGTACTTC

j_call: TRBJ2-2
clone_size: once
d_call: -
v_call: TRBV24-1
cdr3_aa: CATSDSGPAGELFF
cdr3_nt: TGTGCCACCAGTGATTCAGGCCCGGCCGGGGAGCTGTTTTTT

j_call: TRBJ1-1
clone_size: -
d_call: TRBD1
v_call: TRBV11-2
cdr3_aa: CASSLASTGSDTEAFF
cdr3_nt: TGTGCCAGCAGCTTAGCCTCGACAGGGTCAGACACTGAAGCTTTCTTT

j_call: TRBJ1-4
clone_size: -
d_call: -
v_call: TRBV7-6
cdr3_aa: CASSLESGMVNEKLFF
cdr3_nt: TGTGCCAGCAGCTTAGAATCGGGGATGGTTAATGAAAAACTGTTTTTT

j_call: TRBJ2-3
clone_size: -
d_call: -
v_call: TRBV18
cdr3_aa: CASSLERDMSTDTQYF
cdr3_nt: TGTGCCAGCTCACTCGAGAGGGATATGAGCACAGATACGCAGTATTTT

j_call: TRBJ1-2
clone_size: once
d_call: TRBD1
v_call: TRBV19
cdr3_aa: CASSPRATGVSGYTF
cdr3_nt: TGTGCCAGTAGTCCTCGAGCGACAGGGGTGTCCGGCTACACCTTC

j_call: TRBJ2-1
clone_size: -
d_call: TRBD2
v_call: TRBV11-3
cdr3_aa: CASSFRSGGASEQFF
cdr3_nt: TGTGCCAGCAGCTTCCGTAGCGGGGGGGCCAGTGAGCAGTTCTTC

j_call: TRBJ1-2
clone_size: -
d_call: TRBD1
v_call: TRBV19
cdr3_aa: CASSRGQNNYGYTF
cdr3_nt: TGTGCCAGTAGTCGGGGACAGAATAACTATGGCTACACCTTC

j_call: TRBJ1-6
clone_size: -
d_call: -
v_call: TRBV19
cdr3_aa: CASSITGNYNSPLHF
cdr3_nt: TGTGCCAGTAGTATAACGGGCAATTATAATTCACCCCTCCACTTT

j_call: TRBJ1-6
clone_size: -
d_call: -
v_call: TRBV4-1
cdr3_aa: CASSQDLQDRRHSPLHF
cdr3_nt: TGCGCCAGCAGCCAAGATCTCCAGGACCGCCGCCATTCACCCCTCCACTTT

j_call: TRBJ2-3
clone_size: -
d_call: TRBD2
v_call: TRBV28
cdr3_aa: CASEPSSGGGFTDTQYF
cdr3_nt: TGTGCCAGCGAACCCTCTAGCGGGGGGGGTTTCACAGATACGCAGTATTTT

j_call: TRBJ2-1
clone_size: -
d_call: -
v_call: TRBV7-3
cdr3_aa: CASSLMAAAPGNEQFF
cdr3_nt: TGTGCCAGCAGCTTAATGGCGGCCGCCCCGGGCAATGAGCAGTTCTTC

j_call: TRBJ1-2
clone_size: -
d_call: -
v_call: TRBV11-2
cdr3_aa: CASSASLGQYGYTF
cdr3_nt: TGTGCCAGCAGCGCGTCCTTAGGGCAATATGGCTACACCTTC

j_call: TRBJ1-6
clone_size: -
d_call: -
v_call: TRBV3-1/TRBV3-2
cdr3_aa: CASESWTDNSPLHF
cdr3_nt: TGTGCCAGCGAAAGTTGGACGGATAATTCACCCCTCCACTTT

j_call: TRBJ1-5
clone_size: -
d_call: TRBD1
v_call: TRBV2
cdr3_aa: CASSRTGRSYSNQPQHF
cdr3_nt: TGTGCCAGCAGTCGGACAGGGAGAAGCTATAGCAATCAGCCCCAGCATTTT

j_call: TRBJ1-5
clone_size: -
d_call: -
v_call: TRBV5-1
cdr3_aa: CASSLVPGWAQPQHF
cdr3_nt: TGCGCCAGCAGCTTGGTACCGGGTTGGGCTCAGCCCCAGCATTTT

j_call: TRBJ1-4
clone_size: few
d_call: -
v_call: TRBV7-5
cdr3_aa: CVRSLEPVVRGNMEKLFF
cdr3_nt: TGTGTCAGAAGCTTAGAACCCGTAGTCAGGGGGAATATGGAAAAACTGTTTTTT

j_call: TRBJ1-3
clone_size: -
d_call: TRBD1
v_call: TRBV12-3/TRBV12-4
cdr3_aa: CASSPGQGNTIYF
cdr3_nt: TGTGCCAGCAGCCCGGGACAGGGAAACACCATATATTTT

j_call: TRBJ1-2
clone_size: once
d_call: -
v_call: TRBV27
cdr3_aa: CASSPHRVGYGYTF
cdr3_nt: TGTGCCAGCAGTCCCCACAGGGTAGGGTATGGCTACACCTTC

j_call: TRBJ2-3
clone_size: -
d_call: TRBD2
v_call: TRBV4-3
cdr3_aa: CASSQDLAGGGRTSTDTQYF
cdr3_nt: TGCGCCAGCAGCCAAGATTTAGCCGGGGGGGGACGGACTAGCACAGATACGCAGTATTTT